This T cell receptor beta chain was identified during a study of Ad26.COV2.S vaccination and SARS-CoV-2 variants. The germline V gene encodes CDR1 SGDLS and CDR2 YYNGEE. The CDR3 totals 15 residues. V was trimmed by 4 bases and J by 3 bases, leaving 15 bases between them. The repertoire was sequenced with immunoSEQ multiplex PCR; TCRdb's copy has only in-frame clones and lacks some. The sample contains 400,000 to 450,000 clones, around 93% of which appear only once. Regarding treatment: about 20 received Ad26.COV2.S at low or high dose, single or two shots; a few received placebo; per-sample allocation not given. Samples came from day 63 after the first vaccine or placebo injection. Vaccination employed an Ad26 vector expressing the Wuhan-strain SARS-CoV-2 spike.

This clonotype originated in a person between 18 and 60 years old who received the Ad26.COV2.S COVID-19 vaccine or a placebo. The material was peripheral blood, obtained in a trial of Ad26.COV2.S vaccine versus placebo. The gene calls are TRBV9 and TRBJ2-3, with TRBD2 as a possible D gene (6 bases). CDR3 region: CASSPRLGRTDTQYF. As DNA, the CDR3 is TGTGCCAGCAGCCCCCGACTAGGTAGGACAGATACGCAGTATTTT.